This is a list of T cell receptor beta chains from one sample in a study of blood T cell repertoires in COVID-19. The method was immunoSEQ multiplex PCR; TCRdb's version includes in-frame clones alone and lacks a portion of them. This sample has over 150,000 clones, with approximately 88% found just once. The sample taken for sequencing was PBMCs or T cells enriched from blood (not recorded which). Source of these receptors: a young woman who had recovered from COVID-19. The CDR3 runs from the conserved cysteine through the conserved F or W. A D gene is named only where the DNA matches it firmly. Size is stated for part of the rows, as once, few or many counts, or as a class when the clone is expanded.

abundance	v_gene	d_gene	j_gene	CDR3nt	CDR3aa
-	TRBV19	-	TRBJ2-7	TGTGCCAGTAGCGCGCCCCGGGACACTTCCTACGAGCAGTACTTC	CASSAPRDTSYEQYF
-	TRBV7-2	-	TRBJ2-5	TGTGCCAGCAGCCCATCACAGTTTCTTGAGACCCAGTACTTC	CASSPSQFLETQYF
-	TRBV28	TRBD1	TRBJ2-7	TGTGCCAGCGACAGGGGGATAAACGAGCAGTACTTC	CASDRGINEQYF
-	TRBV5-4	-	TRBJ2-2	TGTGCCAGCAGCCAGTTTAACACCGGGGAGCTGTTTTTT	CASSQFNTGELFF
few	TRBV7-9	TRBD2	TRBJ2-7	TGTGCCAGCAGCTTTTTAGCGGGATTCTACGAGCAGTACTTC	CASSFLAGFYEQYF
once	TRBV5-1	TRBD2	TRBJ2-5	TGCGCCAGCAGCTTCGGCCTAGCGGGGGGTACGGAGACCCAGTACTTC	CASSFGLAGGTETQYF
-	TRBV6-2/TRBV6-3	-	TRBJ1-5	TGTGCCAGCAGTTACTCGGGGGGGCAGGGTCAGCCCCAGCATTTT	CASSYSGGQGQPQHF
-	TRBV5-4	-	TRBJ2-3	TGTGCCAGCAGACGGGACTTTTATACGCAGTATTTT	CASRRDFYTQYF
once	TRBV25-1	-	TRBJ1-5	TGTGCCAGCAGTGAACCAGGGGCTAGCAATCAGCCCCAGCATTTT	CASSEPGASNQPQHF
-	TRBV19	-	TRBJ2-7	TGTGCCAGTAGTATTAGAACCCCCCCCTACGAGCAGTACTTC	CASSIRTPPYEQYF
once	TRBV25-1	TRBD1	TRBJ2-7	TGTGCCAGCTCCGAGGGGGGGACAGGGACTACCTCCTACGAGCAGTACTTC	CASSEGGTGTTSYEQYF
few	TRBV7-8	TRBD2	TRBJ2-3	TGTGCCAGCAGCTTAGCATCACTAGCGGGGGGATGGGATACGCAGTATTTT	CASSLASLAGGWDTQYF
-	TRBV19	TRBD2	TRBJ2-1	TGTGCCAGTAGTTCAACACAGGCCGGGACTAGCGGGGTCTTC	CASSSTQAGTSGVF
-	TRBV28	-	TRBJ2-4	TGTGCCAGCAGTTTCATCCGGGGGGCCTTCCCTGCCAAAAACATTCAGTACTTC	CASSFIRGAFPAKNIQYF
few	TRBV24-1	TRBD2	TRBJ2-1	TGTGCCACCAGTGGGACTAGCGGGGGTCTCGATGAGCAGTTCTTC	CATSGTSGGLDEQFF
once	TRBV28	TRBD1	TRBJ1-1	TGTGCCAGCACCCGGACAGGGGATTACACTGAAGCTTTCTTT	CASTRTGDYTEAFF
-	TRBV28	-	TRBJ1-1	TGTGCCAGCGGACCGACAGGTGGGCGTTCTCTGGAAGCTTTCTTT	CASGPTGGRSLEAFF
-	TRBV2	TRBD1	TRBJ2-7	TGTGCCAGCAGTACAGGGGCTCTCTCCTACGAGCAGTACTTC	CASSTGALSYEQYF
-	TRBV19	-	TRBJ1-2	TGTGCCAGTAGTATAGTGGCTTCCGGCTACACCTTC	CASSIVASGYTF
-	TRBV18	TRBD1	TRBJ2-2	TGTGCCAGCTCACCACTCACAGGGGACACCGGGGAGCTGTTTTTT	CASSPLTGDTGELFF
-	TRBV29-1	TRBD1	TRBJ1-5	TGCAGCGTTGCCCGGGACAGGGATCAGCCCCAGCATTTT	CSVARDRDQPQHF
-	TRBV6-2/TRBV6-3	-	TRBJ1-2	TGTGCCAGCAGTTACTTGCCGGACACCCCTCTTCAGGCGCCCCACTTC	CASSYLPDTPLQAPHF
once	TRBV24-1	TRBD1	TRBJ1-2	TGTGCCACCAGTGAACTGCAGGGGGGATATGGCTACACCTTC	CATSELQGGYGYTF
-	TRBV27	-	TRBJ1-1	TGTGCCAGCAGTTTATACAGGGAGAACACTGAAGCTTTCTTT	CASSLYRENTEAFF
-	TRBV28	TRBD1	TRBJ1-3	TGTGCCAGCAGTTCTGGACAGGGGTATTTCTGGGGAAACACCATATATTTT	CASSSGQGYFWGNTIYF